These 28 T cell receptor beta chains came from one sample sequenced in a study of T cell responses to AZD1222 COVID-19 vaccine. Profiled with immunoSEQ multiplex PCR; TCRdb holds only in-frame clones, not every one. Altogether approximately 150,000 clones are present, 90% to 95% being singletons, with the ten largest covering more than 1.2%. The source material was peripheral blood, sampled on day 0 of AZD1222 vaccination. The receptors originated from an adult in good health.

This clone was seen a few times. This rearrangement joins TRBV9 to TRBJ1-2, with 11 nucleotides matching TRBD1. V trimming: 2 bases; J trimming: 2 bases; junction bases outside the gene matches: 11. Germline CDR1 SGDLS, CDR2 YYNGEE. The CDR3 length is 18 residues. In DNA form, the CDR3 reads TGTGCCAGCAGCGTCCATCCGGGACAGGGGGAACCCAACTATGGCTACACCTTC. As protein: CASSVHPGQGEPNYGYTF.

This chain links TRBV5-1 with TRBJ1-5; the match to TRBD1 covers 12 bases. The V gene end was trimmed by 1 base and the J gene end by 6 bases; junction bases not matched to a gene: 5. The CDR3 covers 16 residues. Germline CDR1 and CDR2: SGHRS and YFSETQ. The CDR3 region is CASSLSGTGGGQPQHF. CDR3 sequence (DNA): TGCGCCAGCAGCTTGTCCGGGACAGGGGGCGGTCAGCCCCAGCATTTT.

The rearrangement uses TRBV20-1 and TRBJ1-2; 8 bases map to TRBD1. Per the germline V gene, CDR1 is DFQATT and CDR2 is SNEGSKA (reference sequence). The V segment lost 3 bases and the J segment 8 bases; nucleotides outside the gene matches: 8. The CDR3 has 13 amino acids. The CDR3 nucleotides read TGCAGTGCTAGTAAACAGGGGGTCTGGGGCTACACCTTC. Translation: CSASKQGVWGYTF.

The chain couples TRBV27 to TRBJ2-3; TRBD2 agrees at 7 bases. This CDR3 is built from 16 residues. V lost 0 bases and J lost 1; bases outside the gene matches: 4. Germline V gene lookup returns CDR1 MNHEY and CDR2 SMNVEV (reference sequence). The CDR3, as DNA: TGTGCCAGCAGTTTATCTTGGACTAGTCGCACAGATACGCAGTATTTT. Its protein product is CASSLSWTSRTDTQYF.

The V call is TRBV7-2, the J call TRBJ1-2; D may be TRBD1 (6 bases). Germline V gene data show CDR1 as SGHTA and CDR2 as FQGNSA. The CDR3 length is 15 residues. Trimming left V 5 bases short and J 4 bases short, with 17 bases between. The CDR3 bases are TGTGCCAGCAGCCTCGGGCCAGGGGAGAGCTATGGCTACACCTTC. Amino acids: CASSLGPGESYGYTF.

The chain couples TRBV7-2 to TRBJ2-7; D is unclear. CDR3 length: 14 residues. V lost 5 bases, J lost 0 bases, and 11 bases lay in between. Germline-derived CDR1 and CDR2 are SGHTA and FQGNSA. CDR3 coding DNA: TGTGCCAGCAGCAATGTATGGGGCTCCTACGAGCAGTACTTC. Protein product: CASSNVWGSYEQYF.

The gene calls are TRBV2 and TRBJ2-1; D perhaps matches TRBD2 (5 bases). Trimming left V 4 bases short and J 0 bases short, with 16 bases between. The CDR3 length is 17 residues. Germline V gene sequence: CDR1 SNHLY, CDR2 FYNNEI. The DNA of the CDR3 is TGTGCCAGCAGTGCTAACGTACCGGGAAGCTCCTACAATGAGCAGTTCTTC. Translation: CASSANVPGSSYNEQFF. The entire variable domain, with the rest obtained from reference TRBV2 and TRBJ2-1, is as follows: EPEVTQTPSHQVTQMGQEVILRCVPISNHLYFYWYRQILGQKVEFLVSFYNNEISEKSEIFDDQFSVERPDGSNFTLKIRSTKLEDSAMYFCASSANVPGSSYNEQFFGPGTRLTVL.

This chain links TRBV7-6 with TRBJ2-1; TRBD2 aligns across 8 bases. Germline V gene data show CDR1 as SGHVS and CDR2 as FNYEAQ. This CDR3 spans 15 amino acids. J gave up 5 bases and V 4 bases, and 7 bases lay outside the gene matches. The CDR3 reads CASSSGLDEDNEQFF. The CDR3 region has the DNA TGTGCCAGCAGCTCGGGACTAGACGAAGACAATGAGCAGTTCTTC.

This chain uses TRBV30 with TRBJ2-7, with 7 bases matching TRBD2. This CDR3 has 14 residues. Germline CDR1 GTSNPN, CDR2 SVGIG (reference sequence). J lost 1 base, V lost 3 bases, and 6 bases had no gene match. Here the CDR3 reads CAWRSAGLSYEQYF. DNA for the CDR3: TGTGCCTGGAGGTCAGCGGGATTATCCTACGAGCAGTACTTC.

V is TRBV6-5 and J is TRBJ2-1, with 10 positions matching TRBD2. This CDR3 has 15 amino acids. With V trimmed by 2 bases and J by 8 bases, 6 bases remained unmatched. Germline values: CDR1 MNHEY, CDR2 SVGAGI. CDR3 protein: CASSYPSGSGHEQFF. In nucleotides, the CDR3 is TGTGCCAGCAGTTACCCTAGCGGGAGTGGGCATGAGCAGTTCTTC.

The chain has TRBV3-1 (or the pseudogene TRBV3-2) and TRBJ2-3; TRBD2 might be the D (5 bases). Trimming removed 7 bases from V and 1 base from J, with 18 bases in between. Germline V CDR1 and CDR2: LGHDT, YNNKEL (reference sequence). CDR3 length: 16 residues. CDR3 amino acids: CASTRSSGWGTDTQYF. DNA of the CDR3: TGTGCCAGCACCCGCTCGAGCGGATGGGGCACAGATACGCAGTATTTT.

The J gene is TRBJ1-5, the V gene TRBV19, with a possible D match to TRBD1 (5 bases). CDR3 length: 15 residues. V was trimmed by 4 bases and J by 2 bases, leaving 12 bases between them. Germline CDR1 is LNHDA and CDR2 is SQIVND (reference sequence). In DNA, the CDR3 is TGTGCCAGTAGTACCAGAGGGGTAGGCAATCAGCCCCAGCATTTT. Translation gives CASSTRGVGNQPQHF.

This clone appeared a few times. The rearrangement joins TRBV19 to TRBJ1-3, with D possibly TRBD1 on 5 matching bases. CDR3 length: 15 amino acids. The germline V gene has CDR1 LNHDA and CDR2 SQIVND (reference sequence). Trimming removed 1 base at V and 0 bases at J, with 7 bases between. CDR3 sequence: CASSIGQGSGNTIYF. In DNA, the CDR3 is TGTGCCAGTAGTATAGGTCAGGGCTCTGGAAACACCATATATTTT.

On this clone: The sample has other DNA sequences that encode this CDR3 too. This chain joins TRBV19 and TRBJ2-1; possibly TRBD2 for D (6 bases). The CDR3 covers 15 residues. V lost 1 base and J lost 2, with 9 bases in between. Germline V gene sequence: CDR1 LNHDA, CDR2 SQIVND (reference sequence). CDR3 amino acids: CASSIAGGPYNEQFF. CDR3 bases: TGTGCCAGTAGTATAGCCGGGGGACCCTACAATGAGCAGTTCTTC.

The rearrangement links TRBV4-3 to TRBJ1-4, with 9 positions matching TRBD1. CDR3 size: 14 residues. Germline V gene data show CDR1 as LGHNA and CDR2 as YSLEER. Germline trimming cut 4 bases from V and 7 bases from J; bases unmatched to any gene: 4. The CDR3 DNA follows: TGCGCCAGCAGCCTAGGACAGGGGCTTGAAAAACTGTTTTTT. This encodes CASSLGQGLEKLFF.

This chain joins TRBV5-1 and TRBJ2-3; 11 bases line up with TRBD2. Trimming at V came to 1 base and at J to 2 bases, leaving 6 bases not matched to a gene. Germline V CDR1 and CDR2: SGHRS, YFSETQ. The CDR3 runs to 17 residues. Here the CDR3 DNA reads TGCGCCAGCAGCTTGAGGCTAGCGGGGGGCAACACAGATACGCAGTATTTT. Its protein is CASSLRLAGGNTDTQYF.

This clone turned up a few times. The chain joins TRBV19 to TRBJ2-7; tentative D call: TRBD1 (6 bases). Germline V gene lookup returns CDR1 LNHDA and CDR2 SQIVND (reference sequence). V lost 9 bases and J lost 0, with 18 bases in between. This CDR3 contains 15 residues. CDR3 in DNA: TGTGCCAGCTCCCCAGGGGACGGAAGCTCCTACGAGCAGTACTTC. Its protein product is CASSPGDGSSYEQYF. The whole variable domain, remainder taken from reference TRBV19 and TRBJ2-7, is DGGITQSPKYLFRKEGQNVTLSCEQNLNHDAMYWYRQDPGQGLRLIYYSQIVNDFQKGDIAEGYSVSREKKESFPLTVTSAQKNPTAFYLCASSPGDGSSYEQYFGPGTRLTVT.

The CDR3 loop reads CASSLGVSSQTHEQYF. For the CDR3, the DNA is TGCGCCAGCAGCTTGGGGGTCTCTAGCCAAACACACGAGCAGTACTTC. V gene TRBV5-1 combines with J gene TRBJ2-7; perhaps TRBD2 as D (5 bases). Germline V gene lookup returns CDR1 SGHRS and CDR2 YFSETQ. Trimming took off 0 bases at V and 5 bases at J, with 18 bases between the two ends. This CDR3 region has 16 residues.

The CDR3 DNA follows: TGTGCCAGCAGCGTGACAGGACCCCTTGGCTACACCTTC. It specifies CASSVTGPLGYTF. V gene TRBV7-2 combines with J gene TRBJ1-2, with D tentatively TRBD1 (6 bases). Trimming pared 5 bases from V and 7 bases from J, leaving 14 bases between. Looked up from germline, CDR1 is SGHTA and CDR2 is FQGNSA. The CDR3 sequence is 13 residues long.

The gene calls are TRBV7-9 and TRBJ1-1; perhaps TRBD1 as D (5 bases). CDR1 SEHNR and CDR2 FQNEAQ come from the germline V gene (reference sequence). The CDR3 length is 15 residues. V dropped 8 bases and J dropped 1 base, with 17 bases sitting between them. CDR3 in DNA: TGTGCCAGCCGACCACGGGGGGGTTCGAACACTGAAGCTTTCTTT. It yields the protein CASRPRGGSNTEAFF.

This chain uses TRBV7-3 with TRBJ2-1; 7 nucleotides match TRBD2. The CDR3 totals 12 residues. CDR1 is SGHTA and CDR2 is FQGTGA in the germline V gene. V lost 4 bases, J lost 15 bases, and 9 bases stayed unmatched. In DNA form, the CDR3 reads TGTGCCAGCAGCTCCGGGACTACCGGGCCGTTCTTC. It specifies CASSSGTTGPFF.

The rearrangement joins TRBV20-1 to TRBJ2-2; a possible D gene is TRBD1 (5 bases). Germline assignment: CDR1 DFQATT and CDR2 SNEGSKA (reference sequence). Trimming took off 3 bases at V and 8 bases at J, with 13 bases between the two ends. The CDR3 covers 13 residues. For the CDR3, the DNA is TGCAGTGCTAGTGGACACCCCAGGGGGGAGCTGTTTTTT. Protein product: CSASGHPRGELFF.

DNA of the CDR3: TGTGCCAGCAGCCCTCGGACTAGCGGGGGTGGTAATGAGCAGTTCTTC. Translating it yields CASSPRTSGGGNEQFF. The chain employs TRBV11-1 and TRBJ2-1; 13 positions match TRBD2. CDR1 is SGHAT, CDR2 FQDESV, per germline (reference sequence). CDR3 length: 16 residues. With V trimmed by 5 bases and J by 7 bases, 8 bases remained unmatched. Using reference TRBV11-1 and TRBJ2-1 for the parts outside the CDR3, the full variable domain is EAEVAQSPRYKITEKSQAVAFWCDPISGHATLYWYRQILGQGPELLVQFQDESVVDDSQLPKDRFSAERLKGVDSTLKIQPAELGDSAMYLCASSPRTSGGGNEQFFGPGTRLTVL.

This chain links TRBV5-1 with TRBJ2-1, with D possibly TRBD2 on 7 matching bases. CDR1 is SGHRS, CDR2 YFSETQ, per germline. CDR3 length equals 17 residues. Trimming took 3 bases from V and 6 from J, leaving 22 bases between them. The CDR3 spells CASSSGLGRRGSNEQFF. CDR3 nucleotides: TGCGCCAGCAGCTCCGGACTAGGTCGGAGGGGGTCCAATGAGCAGTTCTTC. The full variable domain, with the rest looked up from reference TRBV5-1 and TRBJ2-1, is KAGVTQTPRYLIKTRGQQVTLSCSPISGHRSVSWYQQTPGQGLQFLFEYFSETQRNKGNFPGRFSGRQFSNSRSEMNVSTLELGDSALYLCASSSGLGRRGSNEQFFGPGTRLTVL.

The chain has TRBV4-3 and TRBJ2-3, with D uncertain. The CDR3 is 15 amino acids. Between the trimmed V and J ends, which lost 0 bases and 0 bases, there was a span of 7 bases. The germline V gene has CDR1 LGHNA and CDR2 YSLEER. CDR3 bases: TGCGCCAGCAGCCAAGAAGGCCAGAGCACAGATACGCAGTATTTT. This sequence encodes CASSQEGQSTDTQYF.

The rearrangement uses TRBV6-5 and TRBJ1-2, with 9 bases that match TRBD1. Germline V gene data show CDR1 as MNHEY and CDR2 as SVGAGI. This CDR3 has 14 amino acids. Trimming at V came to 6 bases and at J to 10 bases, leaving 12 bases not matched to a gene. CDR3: CASRPTGGQPDYTF. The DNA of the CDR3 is TGTGCCAGCAGGCCTACAGGGGGCCAACCGGACTACACCTTC.

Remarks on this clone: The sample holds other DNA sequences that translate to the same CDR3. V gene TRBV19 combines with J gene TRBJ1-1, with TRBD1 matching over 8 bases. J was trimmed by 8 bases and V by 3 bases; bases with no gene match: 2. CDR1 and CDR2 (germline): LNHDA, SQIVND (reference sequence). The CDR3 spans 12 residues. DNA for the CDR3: TGTGCCAGTAGTATCCGGGACAGGGAAGCTTTCTTT. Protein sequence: CASSIRDREAFF.

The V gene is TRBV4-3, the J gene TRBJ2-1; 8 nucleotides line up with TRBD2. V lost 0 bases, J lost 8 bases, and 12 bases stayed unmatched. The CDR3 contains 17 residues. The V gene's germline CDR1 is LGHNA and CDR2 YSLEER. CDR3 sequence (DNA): TGCGCCAGCAGCCAAGATAGGGCTAGCGGGTATTGGGATGAGCAGTTCTTC. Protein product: CASSQDRASGYWDEQFF.